A selection of T cell receptor beta chains follows, all from one sample in a study of regulatory T cells in long-lasting Graves disease. TCRdb reprocessed the multiplex PCR reads with MiXCR, giving one entry per CDR3 protein. The sample consists of around 480,000 distinct CDR3 sequences, about 16% of them appearing once. These data were likewise used in another study, on T cells in Graves' hyperthyroidism and ophthalmopathy.

Sample: peripheral blood mononuclear cells (PBMCs), taken at new diagnosis, from a patient treated with antithyroid drugs. The receptors here all came from a woman aged 40 to 65 with Graves disease. CDR3s include the opening cysteine and the closing phenylalanine or tryptophan. D genes are given only for firm matches. Clone size appears in some rows only: once, few, many, or a class for an expanded clone.

d_call j_call v_call clone_size cdr3_aa cdr3_nt
. TRBJ2-1 TRBV18 many CASSPPSGSRHNEQFF TGTGCCAGCTCACCACCTTCGGGTTCTCGTCACAATGAGCAGTTCTTC
TRBD1 TRBJ1-5 TRBV19 few CASSIVRGQGNQPQHF TGTGCCAGTAGTATTGTTCGTGGACAGGGAAATCAGCCCCAGCATTTT
TRBD1 TRBJ2-3 TRBV11-1 many CASSGGTGDTQYF TGTGCCAGCAGCGGCGGGACAGGAGATACGCAGTATTTT
TRBD1 TRBJ1-1 TRBV20-1 many CSATGTGKANTEAFF TGCAGTGCTACTGGGACAGGGAAGGCCAACACTGAAGCTTTCTTT
TRBD2 TRBJ2-1 TRBV11-2 many CASSSFSGGAQGNEQFF TGTGCCAGCAGCTCCTTTAGCGGGGGGGCACAAGGTAATGAGCAGTTCTTC
. TRBJ1-3 TRBV5-1 . CASSLGGIGNTIYF TGCGCCAGCAGCTTGGGGGGAATTGGAAACACCATATATTTT
. TRBJ2-5 TRBV7-8 many CASREGETQYF TGTGCCAGCAGGGAGGGAGAGACCCAGTACTTC
. TRBJ1-1 TRBV20-1 many CSAPRGAGEAFF TGCAGTGCTCCGAGGGGGGCTGGTGAAGCTTTCTTT
TRBD1 TRBJ1-1 TRBV5-6 few CASSFGTGYTEAFF TGTGCCAGCAGCTTTGGGACAGGGTACACCGAAGCTTTCTTT
. TRBJ1-5 TRBV28 . CASSPQAAPEGQPQHF TGTGCCAGCAGTCCCCAGGCTGCTCCTGAGGGGCAGCCCCAGCATTTT
. TRBJ1-3 TRBV4-1 few CASSQPTTGNTIYF TGCGCCAGCAGCCAACCGACGACTGGAAACACCATATATTTT
TRBD2 TRBJ2-7 TRBV4-1 . CASSQDSSGGYEQYF TGCGCCAGCAGCCAAGATTCGAGCGGGGGCTACGAGCAGTACTTC
. TRBJ2-1 TRBV5-1 many CASSLEGNYNEQFF TGCGCCAGCAGCTTGGAGGGGAACTACAATGAGCAGTTCTTC
. TRBJ1-1 TRBV19 . CASSMKGMNTEAFF TGTGCCAGTAGTATGAAGGGGATGAACACTGAAGCTTTCTTT
TRBD2 TRBJ2-6 TRBV5-5 few CASSARREGAGFSGANVLTF TGTGCCAGCAGCGCTAGGCGGGAGGGGGCAGGGTTCTCTGGGGCCAACGTCCTGACTTTC
. TRBJ1-2 TRBV4-1 many CASSPQTGLRYGYTF TGCGCCAGCAGCCCCCAGACGGGACTTCGGTATGGCTACACCTTC
. TRBJ1-4 TRBV6-1 many CASSENRGGEKLFF TGTGCCAGCAGTGAAAATCGAGGGGGTGAAAAACTGTTTTTT
TRBD1 TRBJ1-5 TRBV19 once CASRMTGYSNQPQHF TGTGCCAGTAGGATGACAGGGTACAGCAATCAGCCCCAGCATTTT
. TRBJ1-5 TRBV20-1 . CSARQRENQPQHF TGCAGTGCTAGACAACGGGAAAATCAGCCCCAGCATTTT
. TRBJ2-3 TRBV2 . CASRLQGLSTDTQYF TGTGCCAGCAGATTACAGGGACTAAGCACAGATACGCAGTATTTT
. TRBJ1-6 TRBV7-8 many CASSSAPGLDSPLHF TGTGCCAGCAGCTCCGCTCCAGGACTGGATTCACCCCTCCACTTT
TRBD1 TRBJ2-1 TRBV12-3/TRBV12-4 many CASSSTGASGSEQFF TGTGCCAGCAGCTCAACAGGGGCCTCGGGGAGTGAGCAGTTCTTC
TRBD2 TRBJ2-7 TRBV6-2/TRBV6-3 . CASSYSTGGTYAYEQYF TGTGCCAGCAGTTACTCGACGGGAGGGACATACGCCTACGAGCAGTACTTC
TRBD2 TRBJ2-2 TRBV5-8 . CASSGGLAGPNTGELFF TGTGCCAGCAGCGGGGGACTAGCGGGGCCTAACACCGGGGAGCTGTTTTTT